This entry concerns a single T cell receptor (beta chain). The antigen remains unidentified. This record belongs to a study of identifying expanded T cells in peripheral blood. Points from the study as a whole: Technical replicates showed roughly 1.2 changed clones; around two weeks 15 to 20; four weeks 19. Variance in clone template counts between roughly 2-week samples significantly increased with total template count across all healthy donors.

The repertoire was sequenced with immunoSEQ multiplex PCR; TCRdb's copy has only in-frame clones and lacks some. Of around 99,000 clones in the sample, roughly nine tenths were seen once. Sequencing input: blood. The TCR originated in a person aged 18 to 70 in good health.

CDR3 loop: CASRYPQGRTEKLFF. DNA for the CDR3: TGTGCCAGCAGGTATCCACAGGGGCGAACTGAAAAACTGTTTTTT. The rearrangement links TRBV28 to TRBJ1-4, with 7 bases lining up with TRBD1. The CDR3 runs 15 residues. Per germline, CDR1 MDHEN and CDR2 SYDVKM. J lost 7 bases, V lost 6 bases, and 11 bases had no gene match.